This is a list of T cell receptor beta chains from one sample in a study of blood T cell repertoires in COVID-19. The data were produced by immunoSEQ multiplex PCR, yet TCRdb's version contains in-frame clones alone and is incomplete. The sample contains about 160,000 clones, roughly 90% of which appear only once. What was sequenced was peripheral blood. Every receptor here comes from a man younger than 35 with acute or convalescent COVID-19. Each CDR3 is given with its conserved first and last residue. Each record gives: J gene, D gene, CDR3 length, clone size, V gene, CDR3 DNA, CDR3 protein. The D gene is left open where the match is weak. Size is omitted from some rows. Given values are once, few, many or a class for expanded clones.

J: TRBJ2-5; D: NA; length: 14; size: once; V: TRBV20-1; DNA: TGCAGTGCTAGTCAAACACAGGAGTTTAGGACCCAGTACTTC; CDR3: CSASQTQEFRTQYF
J: TRBJ2-3; D: TRBD2; length: 15; size: NA; V: TRBV6-2/TRBV6-3; DNA: TGTGCCAGCAGCCCTTCTAGCGGGGGGTCAGATACGCAGTATTTT; CDR3: CASSPSSGGSDTQYF
J: TRBJ1-2; D: NA; length: 13; size: once; V: TRBV20-1; DNA: TGCAGTGCTAGTGATCCGGGAGTCGATGGCTACACCTTC; CDR3: CSASDPGVDGYTF
J: TRBJ1-2; D: TRBD1; length: 16; size: NA; V: TRBV19; DNA: TGTGCCAGTAGTACCGACAGGGGAGGATTGGGCTATGGCTACACCTTC; CDR3: CASSTDRGGLGYGYTF
J: TRBJ1-5; D: NA; length: 14; size: NA; V: TRBV6-6; DNA: TGTGCCAGCCTGGGGGCCCCAGGCAATCAGCCCCAGCATTTT; CDR3: CASLGAPGNQPQHF
J: TRBJ2-3; D: TRBD2; length: 18; size: NA; V: TRBV4-2; DNA: TGTGCCAGCAGCCAAGATGTGGGACTAGCGGGAGGGCTGGATACGCAGTATTTT; CDR3: CASSQDVGLAGGLDTQYF
J: TRBJ2-7; D: TRBD1; length: 16; size: NA; V: TRBV3-1/TRBV3-2; DNA: TGTGCCAGCAGCCGTCTGACCGGGACAGGAGCCTACGAGCAGTACTTC; CDR3: CASSRLTGTGAYEQYF
J: TRBJ2-2; D: NA; length: 14; size: NA; V: TRBV6-4; DNA: TGTGCCAGCAGCGGAGTTGCCTTCACCGGGGAGCTGTTTTTT; CDR3: CASSGVAFTGELFF
J: TRBJ1-2; D: NA; length: 14; size: NA; V: TRBV5-4; DNA: TGTGCCAGCAGCCCAGAACAGGGAACCTATGGCTACACCTTC; CDR3: CASSPEQGTYGYTF
J: TRBJ2-2; D: NA; length: 17; size: NA; V: TRBV18; DNA: TGTGCCAGCTCACCACCGGGACACTCAGGGGACACCGGGGAGCTGTTTTTT; CDR3: CASSPPGHSGDTGELFF
J: TRBJ2-2; D: TRBD1; length: 14; size: NA; V: TRBV29-1; DNA: TGCAGCGTAGGGGACAGGGGAGACACCGGGGAGCTGTTTTTT; CDR3: CSVGDRGDTGELFF
J: TRBJ1-1; D: TRBD1; length: 14; size: NA; V: TRBV13; DNA: TGTGCCAGCAGCTTAACAGGGGGGATCGGTGAAGCTTTCTTT; CDR3: CASSLTGGIGEAFF
J: TRBJ2-1; D: TRBD2; length: 13; size: NA; V: TRBV19; DNA: TGTGCCAGTAGTATGGGACTACTAAATGAGCAGTTCTTC; CDR3: CASSMGLLNEQFF
J: TRBJ1-1; D: TRBD1; length: 15; size: NA; V: TRBV5-4; DNA: TGTGCCAGCAGCTTAACTGGACAGGGGGCGGATGAAGCTTTCTTT; CDR3: CASSLTGQGADEAFF
J: TRBJ2-3; D: TRBD1; length: 16; size: NA; V: TRBV24-1; DNA: TGTGCCACCAGTGCAAGACCGGGACAGGGGCCAGATACGCAGTATTTT; CDR3: CATSARPGQGPDTQYF
J: TRBJ2-1; D: TRBD2; length: 13; size: NA; V: TRBV10-1; DNA: TGCGCCAGCAGTGGAGGGAGGGGCAATGAGCAGTTCTTC; CDR3: CASSGGRGNEQFF
J: TRBJ1-6; D: TRBD1; length: 13; size: NA; V: TRBV5-1; DNA: TGCGCCAGCAGGAGGACAGGGAACTCACCCCTCCACTTT; CDR3: CASRRTGNSPLHF
J: TRBJ1-1; D: NA; length: 14; size: NA; V: TRBV9; DNA: TGTGCCAGCAGCCCCCAATCCGGGGGTTCCAGAGGTTTCTTT; CDR3: CASSPQSGGSRGFF
J: TRBJ1-4; D: NA; length: 17; size: NA; V: TRBV4-1; DNA: TGCGCCAGCAGCCCTGGGACATTAGGGGGAACTAATGAAAAACTGTTTTTT; CDR3: CASSPGTLGGTNEKLFF
J: TRBJ1-2; D: TRBD1; length: 15; size: NA; V: TRBV6-5; DNA: TGTGCCAGCAGCGCCGTTGCGCAGGGGGCGGTTGGCTACACCTTC; CDR3: CASSAVAQGAVGYTF
J: TRBJ1-5; D: NA; length: 13; size: NA; V: TRBV5-1; DNA: TGCGCCAGCAGTTCAGGGCTGGATCAGCCCCAGCATTTT; CDR3: CASSSGLDQPQHF
J: TRBJ2-2; D: NA; length: 15; size: NA; V: TRBV9; DNA: TGTGCCAGCAGCGTAGGACTAGCGAACACCGGGGAGCTGTTTTTT; CDR3: CASSVGLANTGELFF
J: TRBJ1-1; D: NA; length: 13; size: NA; V: TRBV5-4; DNA: TGTGCCAGCAGCTTGGATGGGACAAATGAAGCTTTCTTT; CDR3: CASSLDGTNEAFF
J: TRBJ1-5; D: NA; length: 15; size: NA; V: TRBV6-5; DNA: TGTGCCAGCAGTTATAGGAGGGGACTGGGTCAGCCCCAGCATTTT; CDR3: CASSYRRGLGQPQHF
J: TRBJ1-2; D: TRBD1; length: 13; size: NA; V: TRBV19; DNA: TGTGCCAGTAACCGGCAGGGGGCGAGTGGCTACACCTTC; CDR3: CASNRQGASGYTF
J: TRBJ1-2; D: NA; length: 14; size: NA; V: TRBV5-1; DNA: TGCGCCAGCAGCTTGGATGCGACTACGAGTGGCTACACCTTC; CDR3: CASSLDATTSGYTF
J: TRBJ2-1; D: TRBD2; length: 15; size: NA; V: TRBV10-1; DNA: TGCGCCAGCAGCCGGGAGCCTAGCGGGAGTAATGAGCAGTTCTTC; CDR3: CASSREPSGSNEQFF
J: TRBJ1-2; D: TRBD1; length: 14; size: NA; V: TRBV11-3; DNA: TGTGCCAGCAGCTACCCCGGACAGGGAAGTGGCTACACCTTC; CDR3: CASSYPGQGSGYTF
J: TRBJ2-7; D: TRBD1; length: 16; size: NA; V: TRBV19; DNA: TGTGCCAGTAGTCTATCCTCCGGGACAGGGGACTACGAGCAGTACTTC; CDR3: CASSLSSGTGDYEQYF
J: TRBJ2-2; D: NA; length: 12; size: NA; V: TRBV5-8; DNA: TGTGCCAGCAGCTTGGTCTCCGGGGAGCTGTTTTTT; CDR3: CASSLVSGELFF
J: TRBJ1-5; D: NA; length: 12; size: NA; V: TRBV3-1/TRBV3-2; DNA: TGTGCCAGCAGCCAAGAGCGAGGGCCCCAGCATTTT; CDR3: CASSQERGPQHF
J: TRBJ1-6; D: NA; length: 18; size: NA; V: TRBV28; DNA: TGTGCCAGCAGTTTTTTACCCCTTGGGGCTTCAAGCCATTCACCCCTCCACTTT; CDR3: CASSFLPLGASSHSPLHF